This T cell receptor (beta chain) was sequenced in a study of blood T cell repertoires in COVID-19. In the authors' workflow: Amplification from reference gene primers served as the basis for estimated nucleated cell counts. Assay used: immunoSEQ multiplex PCR; TCRdb lists only in-frame clones, some missing. Clone size and V and J calls were adopted from that table, with D and trimming inferred from the DNA. The sample lists roughly 250,000 clones; around 86% were seen once. This CDR3 has 11 residues. From germline, CDR1 is LNHNV and CDR2 YYDKDF (reference sequence). V lost 8 bases, J lost 7 bases, and 9 bases lay in between.

The receptor was isolated from a woman aged 55 to 70 with active or convalescent COVID-19. The genes are TRBV15 and TRBJ2-1, with D uncertain. Sequenced: peripheral blood. The CDR3 here is CATGPFNEQFF. The DNA of the CDR3 is TGTGCCACCGGGCCTTTTAATGAGCAGTTCTTC.